The T cell receptor beta chain described here comes from a study of tumor-infiltrating lymphocytes in primary liver carcinoma. For the study at large: The tumors ranged from about 4.2 to 11 cm across and fell within stage T1-T3 N0M0.

Unsorted bulk tissue, about 19-32 mg of it, served as the source for co-extraction of RNA and DNA. CDR1 is SGHAT, CDR2 FQNNGV, per germline. This CDR3 comprises 16 residues. Total RNA amounting to around 530 ng was the source from which TCR beta cDNA was made with a constant-region primer. Each TCR beta library was derived from three nested multiplex PCR rounds that employed slightly modified ARM-PCR. A C-beta reverse primer and TRBV1-TRBV30 forward primers served in each of the first two PCR rounds, at 9 to 11 cycles apiece. One entry per CDR3 protein results from TCRdb running MiXCR on the multiplex PCR reads. Of tens of thousands of distinct CDR3 sequences in the sample, over 60% are singletons; the top ten hold around 45%. As to this clonotype: The germline gene is not matched at one end of the junction; a read error may be the cause.

The gene calls are TRBV11-2 and TRBJ2-5; tentatively, D is TRBD2 (6 bases). The sequencing input was liver tumor tissue from sampling region 3. Subset: tumor region T3, left-lateral pole. The sequence derives from a man between 40 and 49 years old with primary liver carcinoma and hepatitis B virus infection. The chain's CDR3 is CVSSLGSSGPGETQYF. The CDR3 DNA follows: TGTGTCAGCAGCTTAGGGAGTAGCGGTCCGGGGGAGACCCAGTACTTC.